Below, one TCR beta chain is given with its context. The CDR3 is 15 amino acids. Germline V gives CDR1 SGHTA, CDR2 FQGNSA. V trimming: 5 bases; J trimming: 5 bases; junction bases outside the gene matches: 8. The record originates from a study of blood T cell repertoires in COVID-19. Study overall: Samples of COVID-19 (acute and convalescent) were obtained from the United States, Italy and Spain. PBMCs, B-cell-depleted T cells, or T cells were the source of the cDNA or gDNA that made up the material.

Recruits, aged about 18 to 100 years, lived in about two dozen US areas. Clinical history as reported by participants underpinned cohort assignment. The repertoire was sequenced with immunoSEQ multiplex PCR; TCRdb's copy has only in-frame clones and lacks some. In the table there are about 400,000 clones, about 88% of which are singletons. The receptor was derived from a woman aged 25 to 45 who had recovered from COVID-19. The chain uses TRBV7-2 and TRBJ2-5; 10 bases map to TRBD1. The sample was PBMCs or T cells enriched from blood (not recorded which). CDR3 protein: CASSERQGAWETQYF. CDR3 nucleotides: TGTGCCAGCAGCGAGAGACAGGGGGCATGGGAGACCCAGTACTTC.